The 5 T cell receptor beta chains below were found in one sample sequenced in a study of blood T cell repertoires in COVID-19. Here immunoSEQ multiplex PCR was the method, and the copy in TCRdb shows in-frame clones only, minus some. Among 40,000 to 45,000 clones listed, approximately 90% were seen once. Sample: peripheral blood. The receptors were gathered from a man aged 50-60 years with active COVID-19.

Here the CDR3 DNA reads TGTGCCAGCAGCTTCGACGGACACCGCTCTGGAAACACCATATATTTT. Its translation is CASSFDGHRSGNTIYF. This chain connects TRBV7-4 to TRBJ1-3; weak D call: TRBD1 (5 bases). The CDR3 length is 16 residues. Trimming took 3 bases from V and 0 from J, leaving 12 bases between them. Germline V gene data show CDR1 as SGHVT and CDR2 as SQSDAQ.

The gene calls are TRBV19 and TRBJ2-2; D is possibly TRBD2 (7 bases). Trimming took off 0 bases at V and 4 bases at J, with 12 bases between the two ends. The CDR3 covers 16 residues. The germline CDR1 and CDR2 sequences are LNHDA and SQIVND (reference sequence). The CDR3, as DNA: TGTGCCAGTAGTATAGACTACGGGGGGCGCACCGGGGAGCTGTTTTTT. Protein sequence: CASSIDYGGRTGELFF.

This chain uses TRBV18 with TRBJ1-1, with 10 nucleotides matching TRBD1. This CDR3 is 13 amino acids long. Germline lookup yields CDR1 KGHSH and CDR2 LQKENI. Germline trimming cut 4 bases from V and 5 bases from J; bases unmatched to any gene: 1. This chain's CDR3 is CASSRTGGTEAFF. In nucleotides, the CDR3 is TGTGCCAGCTCACGGACAGGGGGAACTGAAGCTTTCTTT.

The V call is TRBV30, the J call TRBJ2-2, with a weak D call TRBD1 (6 bases). Germline CDR1 reads GTSNPN; CDR2 reads SVGIG (reference sequence). The CDR3 contains 15 residues. With 2 bases removed from V and 0 bases from J, the gap between germline ends came to 10 bases. For the CDR3, the DNA is TGTGCCTGGAGTTCGGACAGCGCGAACACCGGGGAGCTGTTTTTT. Amino acids: CAWSSDSANTGELFF.

Here the CDR3 reads CASSPAGKPSYEQYF. The CDR3, as DNA: TGTGCCAGTAGTCCCGCGGGGAAACCCTCCTACGAGCAGTACTTC. The rearrangement uses TRBV19 and TRBJ2-7; possibly TRBD2 for D (6 bases). Per germline, CDR1 LNHDA and CDR2 SQIVND (reference sequence). V lost 5 bases, J lost 0 bases, and 14 bases lay in between. This CDR3 has 15 residues.